The present TCR beta chain was sequenced within a study of cytomegalovirus exposure and HLA in healthy donors. This PCR relied on a set of 60 Vbeta primers and 13 Jbeta primers. Libraries were prepared by immunoSEQ multiplex PCR; TCRdb keeps only in-frame clonotypes and omits some of them. In the table there are some 150,000 clones, over 65% of which are singletons. The CDR3 consists of 17 residues. Looked up from germline, CDR1 is MDHEN and CDR2 is SYDVKM. J lost 5 bases, V lost 4 bases, and 16 bases had no gene match. The sample taken for sequencing was PBMCs. The chain combines TRBV28 with TRBJ2-5, with 7 nucleotides matching TRBD2. The sequence derives from a woman aged 30 to 39 in good health and CMV-seronegative. CDR3 in amino acids: CASSWEREAGDSETQYF. For the CDR3, the DNA is TGTGCCAGCAGTTGGGAACGGGAGGCGGGAGATTCGGAGACCCAGTACTTC.